Presented here are 9 T cell receptor beta chains from one specimen sequenced in a study of shared clonotypes between healthy human individuals. Sequencing used immunoSEQ multiplex PCR; TCRdb keeps in-frame clones, though not all of them. The sample holds approximately 500,000 clones; over 60% are singletons and the top ten take 12%. Sequenced sample: PBMCs. These receptors were taken from a woman aged 35 to 49 in good health. Some clones in this sample may be carry-over from other donors' samples.

Turning to this clone: Just one base apart from a much larger clone, this may be a read error. This chain links TRBV6-1 with TRBJ2-3; D not certain. Per germline, CDR1 MNHNS and CDR2 SASEGT. V gave up 5 bases and J gave up 2 bases, with 5 bases separating them. The CDR3 has 12 amino acids. The CDR3 region has the DNA TGTGCCAGCAGTCCTATCACAGATACGCAGTATTTT. Encoded protein: CASSPITDTQYF.

The chain employs TRBV28 and TRBJ2-1; 9 bases align to TRBD1. The V gene's germline CDR1 is MDHEN and CDR2 SYDVKM. Trimming took 3 bases from V and 8 from J; bases not matched to a gene: 14. This CDR3 comprises 17 residues. The CDR3 DNA sequence: TGTGCCAGCAGTTTGAACCCCGGGACAGGGTCCTTCGATGAGCAGTTCTTC. Protein sequence: CASSLNPGTGSFDEQFF.

The chain joins TRBV20-1 to TRBJ2-1; D gene uncertain. There are 11 residues in the CDR3. Looked up from germline, CDR1 is DFQATT and CDR2 is SNEGSKA (reference sequence). With 2 bases removed from V and 10 bases from J, the gap between germline ends came to 9 bases. The chain's CDR3 is CSARTVGEQFF. The CDR3 DNA is TGCAGTGCTAGAACGGTTGGGGAGCAGTTCTTC.

This clone was observed once. Here the CDR3 DNA reads TGTGCCAGCAGCGCCCGAGGGAGGGTCGCTAATGAAAAACTGTTTTTT. It specifies CASSARGRVANEKLFF. The rearrangement joins TRBV7-2 to TRBJ1-4; D gene ambiguous. Germline CDR1 reads SGHTA; CDR2 reads FQGNSA. This CDR3 has 16 residues. V was trimmed by 5 bases and J by 3 bases, leaving 16 bases between them.

This clone was seen just once. The chain recombines TRBV9 with TRBJ2-3; TRBD2 is a possible D gene (6 bases). From germline, CDR1 is SGDLS and CDR2 YYNGEE. V was shortened by 2 bases and J by 6 bases, with 7 bases between the two germline ends. There are 12 residues in the CDR3. The CDR3 nucleotides are TGTGCCAGCAGCGTCCGGGGGGATACGCAGTATTTT. It translates to CASSVRGDTQYF.

The sample holds a few counts of this clone. V is TRBV5-6 and J is TRBJ2-5; 12 nucleotides align to TRBD2. V lost 1 base to trimming and J lost 5 bases; unmatched junction nucleotides: 6. This CDR3 is 16 amino acids long. The V gene's germline CDR1 is SGHDT and CDR2 YYEEEE. The CDR3 region has the DNA TGTGCCAGCAGCTTGTTCCCGACTAGCGGGAGTGAGACCCAGTACTTC. This translates into CASSLFPTSGSETQYF.

J is TRBJ2-7 and V is TRBV13, with D maybe TRBD1 (6 bases). V was clipped by 0 bases and J by 3 bases, with 9 bases between them. CDR1 is PRHDT and CDR2 is FYEKMQ in the germline V gene (reference sequence). The CDR3 covers 14 residues. The CDR3 reads CASSLGQGLYEQYF. The CDR3 DNA sequence: TGTGCCAGCAGCTTAGGGCAGGGGCTCTACGAGCAGTACTTC. The full variable domain, in which reference TRBV13 and TRBJ2-7 provide the parts outside the CDR3, is AAGVIQSPRHLIKEKRETATLKCYPIPRHDTVYWYQQGPGQDPQFLISFYEKMQSDKGSIPDRFSAQQFSDYHSELNMSSLELGDSALYFCASSLGQGLYEQYFGPGTRLTVT.

V and J are TRBV7-9 and TRBJ2-2; TRBD2 matches at 11 bases. The germline CDR1 and CDR2 sequences are SEHNR and FQNEAQ (reference sequence). J was trimmed by 4 bases and V by 3 bases; bases with no gene match: 7. This CDR3 has 17 residues. In DNA form, the CDR3 reads TGTGCCAGCAGCTTGGGTAGCGGGAGGGCCGGCACCGGGGAGCTGTTTTTT. The encoded protein is CASSLGSGRAGTGELFF.

This chain links TRBV19 with TRBJ1-2, with a tentative D call TRBD1 (5 bases). The CDR3 loop spans 14 amino acids. Germline V gene data show CDR1 as LNHDA and CDR2 as SQIVND (reference sequence). V lost 5 bases to trimming and J lost 5 bases, with 15 bases between them. Here the CDR3 reads CASSSQARGYGYTF. Written as DNA, the CDR3 is TGTGCCAGTAGTTCACAGGCCCGGGGGTATGGCTACACCTTC. The whole variable domain, remainder taken from reference TRBV19 and TRBJ1-2, is DGGITQSPKYLFRKEGQNVTLSCEQNLNHDAMYWYRQDPGQGLRLIYYSQIVNDFQKGDIAEGYSVSREKKESFPLTVTSAQKNPTAFYLCASSSQARGYGYTFGSGTRLTVV.